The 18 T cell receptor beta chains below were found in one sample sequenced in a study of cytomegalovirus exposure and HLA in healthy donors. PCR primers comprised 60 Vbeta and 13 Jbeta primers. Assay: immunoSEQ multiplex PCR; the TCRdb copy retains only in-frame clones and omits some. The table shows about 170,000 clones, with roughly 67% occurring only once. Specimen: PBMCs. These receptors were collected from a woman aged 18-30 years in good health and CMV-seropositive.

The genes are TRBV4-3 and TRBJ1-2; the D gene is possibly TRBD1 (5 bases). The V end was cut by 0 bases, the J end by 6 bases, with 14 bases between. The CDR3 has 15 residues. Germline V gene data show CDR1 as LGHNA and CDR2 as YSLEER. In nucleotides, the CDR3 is TGCGCCAGCAGCCAAGATTCGGGGTGGGGGGATGGCTACACCTTC. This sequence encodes CASSQDSGWGDGYTF.

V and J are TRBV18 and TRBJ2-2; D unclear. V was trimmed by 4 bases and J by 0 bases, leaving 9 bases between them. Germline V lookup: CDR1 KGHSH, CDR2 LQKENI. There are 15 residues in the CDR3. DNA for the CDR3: TGTGCCAGCTCACTGGTCTGGCCGAACACCGGGGAGCTGTTTTTT. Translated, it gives CASSLVWPNTGELFF.

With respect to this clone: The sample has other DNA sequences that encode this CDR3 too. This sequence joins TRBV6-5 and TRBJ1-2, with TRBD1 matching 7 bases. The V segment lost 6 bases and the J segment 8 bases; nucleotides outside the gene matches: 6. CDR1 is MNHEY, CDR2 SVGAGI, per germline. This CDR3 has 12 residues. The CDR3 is CASSRQGGGYTF. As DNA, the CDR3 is TGTGCCAGCAGCCGACAGGGTGGGGGCTACACCTTC.

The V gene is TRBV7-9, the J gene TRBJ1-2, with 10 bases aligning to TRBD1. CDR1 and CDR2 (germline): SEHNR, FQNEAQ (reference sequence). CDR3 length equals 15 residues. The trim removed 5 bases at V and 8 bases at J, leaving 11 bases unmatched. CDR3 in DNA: TGTGCCAGCAGCCCAGAGGGACAGGGGACGGGCGGCTACACCTTC. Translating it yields CASSPEGQGTGGYTF.

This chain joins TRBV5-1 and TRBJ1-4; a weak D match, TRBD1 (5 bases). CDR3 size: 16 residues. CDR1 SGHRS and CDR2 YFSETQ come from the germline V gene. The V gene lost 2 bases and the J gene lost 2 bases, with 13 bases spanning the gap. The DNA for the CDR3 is TGCGCCAGCAGCTTCTTCGCAGGGCAGACTAATGAAAAACTGTTTTTT. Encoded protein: CASSFFAGQTNEKLFF. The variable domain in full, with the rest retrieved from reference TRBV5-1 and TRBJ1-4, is KAGVTQTPRYLIKTRGQQVTLSCSPISGHRSVSWYQQTPGQGLQFLFEYFSETQRNKGNFPGRFSGRQFSNSRSEMNVSTLELGDSALYLCASSFFAGQTNEKLFFGSGTQLSVL.

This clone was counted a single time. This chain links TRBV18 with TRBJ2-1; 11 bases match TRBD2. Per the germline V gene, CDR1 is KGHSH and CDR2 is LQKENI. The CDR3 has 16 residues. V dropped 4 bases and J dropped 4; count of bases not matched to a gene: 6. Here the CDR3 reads CASSLSTSGGYNEQFF. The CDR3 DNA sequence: TGTGCCAGCTCACTATCAACTAGCGGGGGATACAATGAGCAGTTCTTC.

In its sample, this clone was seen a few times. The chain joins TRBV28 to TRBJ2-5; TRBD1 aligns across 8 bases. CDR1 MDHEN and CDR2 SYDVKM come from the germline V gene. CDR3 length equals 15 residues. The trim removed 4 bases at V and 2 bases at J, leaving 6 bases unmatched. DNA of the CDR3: TGTGCCAGCAGTTCTGTGACAGGGGTTCAAGAGACCCAGTACTTC. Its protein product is CASSSVTGVQETQYF.

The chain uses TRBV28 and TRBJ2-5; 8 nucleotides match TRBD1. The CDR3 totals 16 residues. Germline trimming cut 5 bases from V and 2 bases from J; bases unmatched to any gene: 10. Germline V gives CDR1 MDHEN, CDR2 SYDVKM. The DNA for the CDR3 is TGTGCCAGCAGTACGCAAAACAGGGGGACTCAAGAGACCCAGTACTTC. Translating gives CASSTQNRGTQETQYF. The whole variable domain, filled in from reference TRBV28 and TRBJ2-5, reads DVKVTQSSRYLVKRTGEKVFLECVQDMDHENMFWYRQDPGLGLRLIYFSYDVKMKEKGDIPEGYSVSREKKERFSLILESASTNQTSMYLCASSTQNRGTQETQYFGPGTRLLVL.

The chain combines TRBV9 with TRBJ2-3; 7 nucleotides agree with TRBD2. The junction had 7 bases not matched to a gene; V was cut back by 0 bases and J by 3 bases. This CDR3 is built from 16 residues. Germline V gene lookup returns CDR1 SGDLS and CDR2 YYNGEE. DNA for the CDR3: TGTGCCAGCAGCGTAGCGGGAGGATATGGGACAGATACGCAGTATTTT. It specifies CASSVAGGYGTDTQYF. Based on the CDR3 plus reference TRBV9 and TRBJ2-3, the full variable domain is DSGVTQTPKHLITATGQRVTLRCSPRSGDLSVYWYQQSLDQGLQFLIQYYNGEERAKGNILERFSAQQFPDLHSELNLSSLELGDSALYFCASSVAGGYGTDTQYFGPGTRLTVL.

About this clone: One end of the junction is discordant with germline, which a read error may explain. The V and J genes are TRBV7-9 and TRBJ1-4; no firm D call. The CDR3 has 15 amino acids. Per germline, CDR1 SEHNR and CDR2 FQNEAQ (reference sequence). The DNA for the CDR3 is TGTTCCAGCAGCCTGCGGGGTGGGGAAAATGAAAAACTGTTTTTT. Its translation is CSSSLRGGENEKLFF.

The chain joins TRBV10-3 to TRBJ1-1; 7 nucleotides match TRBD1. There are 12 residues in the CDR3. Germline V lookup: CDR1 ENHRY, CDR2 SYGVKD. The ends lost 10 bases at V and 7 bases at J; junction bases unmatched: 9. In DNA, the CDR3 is TGTGCCAGCCGACAGGGACTGGGTGAAGCTTTCTTT. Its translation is CASRQGLGEAFF.

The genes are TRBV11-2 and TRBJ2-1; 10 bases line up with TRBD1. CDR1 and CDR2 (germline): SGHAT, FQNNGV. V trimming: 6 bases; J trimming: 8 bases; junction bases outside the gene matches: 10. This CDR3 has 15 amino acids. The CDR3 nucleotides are TGTGCCAGCAGTAAGACCGGGACAGGGGCCCATGAGCAGTTCTTC. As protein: CASSKTGTGAHEQFF. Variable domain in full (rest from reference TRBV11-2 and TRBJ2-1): EAGVAQSPRYKIIEKRQSVAFWCNPISGHATLYWYQQILGQGPKLLIQFQNNGVVDDSQLPKDRFSAERLKGVDSTLKIQPAKLEDSAVYLCASSKTGTGAHEQFFGPGTRLTVL.

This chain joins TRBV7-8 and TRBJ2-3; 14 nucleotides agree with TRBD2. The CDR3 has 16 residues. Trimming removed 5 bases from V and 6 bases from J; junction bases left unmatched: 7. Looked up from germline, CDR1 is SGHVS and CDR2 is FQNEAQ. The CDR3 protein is CASSRGLAGGGDTQYF. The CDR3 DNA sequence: TGTGCCAGCAGCCGCGGACTAGCGGGGGGCGGGGATACGCAGTATTTT.

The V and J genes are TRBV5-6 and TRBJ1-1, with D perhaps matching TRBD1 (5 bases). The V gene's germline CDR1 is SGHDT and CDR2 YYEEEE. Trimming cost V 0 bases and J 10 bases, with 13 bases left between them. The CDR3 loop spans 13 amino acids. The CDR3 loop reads CASSLGGRGGAFF. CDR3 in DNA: TGTGCCAGCAGCTTGGGTGGGAGGGGAGGAGCTTTCTTT.

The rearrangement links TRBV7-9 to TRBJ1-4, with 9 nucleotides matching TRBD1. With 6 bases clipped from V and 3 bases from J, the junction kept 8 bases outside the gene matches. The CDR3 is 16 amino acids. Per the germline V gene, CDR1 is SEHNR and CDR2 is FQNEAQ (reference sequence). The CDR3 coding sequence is TGTGCCAGCAGTCCGGGACAGGGTCCCGCTAATGAAAAACTGTTTTTT. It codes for CASSPGQGPANEKLFF.

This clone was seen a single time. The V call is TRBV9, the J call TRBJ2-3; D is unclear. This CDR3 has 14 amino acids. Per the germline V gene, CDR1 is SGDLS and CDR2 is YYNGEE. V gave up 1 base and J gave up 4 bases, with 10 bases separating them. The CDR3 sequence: CASSVLGGADTQYF. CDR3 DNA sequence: TGTGCCAGCAGCGTATTAGGCGGCGCAGATACGCAGTATTTT.

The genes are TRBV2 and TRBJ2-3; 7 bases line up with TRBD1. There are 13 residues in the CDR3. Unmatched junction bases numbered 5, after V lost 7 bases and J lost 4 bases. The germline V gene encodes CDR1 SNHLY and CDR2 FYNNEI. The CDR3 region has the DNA TGTGCCAGCACTCCACAGGGGCCAGATACGCAGTATTTT. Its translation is CASTPQGPDTQYF.

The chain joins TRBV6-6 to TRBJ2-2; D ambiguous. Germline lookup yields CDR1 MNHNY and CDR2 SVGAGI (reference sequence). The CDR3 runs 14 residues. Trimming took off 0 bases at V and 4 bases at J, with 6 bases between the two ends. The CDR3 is CASSYSVSTGELFF. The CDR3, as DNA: TGTGCCAGCAGTTACTCGGTCAGCACCGGGGAGCTGTTTTTT.